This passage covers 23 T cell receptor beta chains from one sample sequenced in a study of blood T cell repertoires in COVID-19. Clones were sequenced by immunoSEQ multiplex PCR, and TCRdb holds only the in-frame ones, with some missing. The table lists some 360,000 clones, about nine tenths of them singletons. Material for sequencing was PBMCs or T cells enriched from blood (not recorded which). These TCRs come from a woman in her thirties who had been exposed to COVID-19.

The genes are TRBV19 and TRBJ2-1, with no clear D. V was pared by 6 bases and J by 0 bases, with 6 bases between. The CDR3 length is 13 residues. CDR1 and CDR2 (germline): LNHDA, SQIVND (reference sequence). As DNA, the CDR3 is TGTGCCAGTAGGAAGAGCTCCTACAATGAGCAGTTCTTC. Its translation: CASRKSSYNEQFF.

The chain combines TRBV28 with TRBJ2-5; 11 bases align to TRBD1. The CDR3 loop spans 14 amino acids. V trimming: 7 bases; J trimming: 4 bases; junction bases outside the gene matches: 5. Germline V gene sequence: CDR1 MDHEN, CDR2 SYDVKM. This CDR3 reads CASTSGTGGETQYF. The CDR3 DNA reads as TGTGCCAGCACGTCTGGGACAGGGGGAGAGACCCAGTACTTC.

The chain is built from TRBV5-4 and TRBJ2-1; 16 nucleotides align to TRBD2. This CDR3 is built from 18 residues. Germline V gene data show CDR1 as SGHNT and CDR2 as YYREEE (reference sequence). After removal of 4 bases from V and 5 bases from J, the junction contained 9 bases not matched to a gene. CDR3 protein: CASSPGTSGRGGDNEQFF. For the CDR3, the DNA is TGTGCCAGCAGCCCTGGGACTAGCGGGAGGGGAGGGGACAATGAGCAGTTCTTC. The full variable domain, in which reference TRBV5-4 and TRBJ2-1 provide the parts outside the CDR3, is ETGVTQSPTHLIKTRGQQVTLRCSSQSGHNTVSWYQQALGQGPQFIFQYYREEENGRGNFPPRFSGLQFPNYSSELNVNALELDDSALYLCASSPGTSGRGGDNEQFFGPGTRLTVL.

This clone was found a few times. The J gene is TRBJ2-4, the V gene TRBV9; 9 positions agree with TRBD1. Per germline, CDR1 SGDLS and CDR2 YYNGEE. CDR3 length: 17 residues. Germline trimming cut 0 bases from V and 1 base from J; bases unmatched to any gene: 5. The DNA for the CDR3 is TGTGCCAGCAGCGTAGGAGAGGGGACAGGGGCCAAAAACATTCAGTACTTC. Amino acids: CASSVGEGTGAKNIQYF.

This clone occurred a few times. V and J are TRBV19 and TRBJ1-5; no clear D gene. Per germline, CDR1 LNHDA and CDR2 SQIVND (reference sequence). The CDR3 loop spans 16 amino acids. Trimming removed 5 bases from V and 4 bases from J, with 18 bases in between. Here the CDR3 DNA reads TGTGCCAGTAGTCCGTGGAGGGTAGCGGGAAATCAGCCCCAGCATTTT. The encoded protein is CASSPWRVAGNQPQHF.

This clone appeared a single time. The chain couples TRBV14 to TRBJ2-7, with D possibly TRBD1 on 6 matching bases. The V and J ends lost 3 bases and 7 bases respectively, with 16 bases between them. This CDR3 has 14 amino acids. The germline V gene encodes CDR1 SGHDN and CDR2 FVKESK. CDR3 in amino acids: CASSQRTVLWEQYF. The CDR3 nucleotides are TGTGCCAGCAGCCAGAGGACAGTCCTCTGGGAGCAGTACTTC.

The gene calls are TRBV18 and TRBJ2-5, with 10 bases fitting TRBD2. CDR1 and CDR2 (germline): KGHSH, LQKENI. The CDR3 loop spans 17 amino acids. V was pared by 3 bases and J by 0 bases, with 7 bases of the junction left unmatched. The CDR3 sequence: CASSPLPTSGHQETQYF. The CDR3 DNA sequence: TGTGCCAGCTCACCCCTTCCGACTAGCGGGCACCAAGAGACCCAGTACTTC.

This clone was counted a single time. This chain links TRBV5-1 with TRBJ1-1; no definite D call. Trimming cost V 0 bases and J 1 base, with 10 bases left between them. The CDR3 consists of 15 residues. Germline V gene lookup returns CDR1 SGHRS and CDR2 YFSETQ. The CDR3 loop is CASSLANGGNTEAFF. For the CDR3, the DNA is TGCGCCAGCAGCTTGGCCAACGGAGGGAACACTGAAGCTTTCTTT.

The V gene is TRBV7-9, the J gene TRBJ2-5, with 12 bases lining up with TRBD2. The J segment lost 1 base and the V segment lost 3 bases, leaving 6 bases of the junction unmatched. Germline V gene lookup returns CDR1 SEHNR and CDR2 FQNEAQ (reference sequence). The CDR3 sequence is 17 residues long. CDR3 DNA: TGTGCCAGCAGCTTCCTCGGGACTAGCGGGCCCCAAGAGACCCAGTACTTC. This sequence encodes CASSFLGTSGPQETQYF. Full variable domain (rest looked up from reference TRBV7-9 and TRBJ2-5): DTGVSQNPRHKITKRGQNVTFRCDPISEHNRLYWYRQTLGQGPEFLTYFQNEAQLEKSRLLSDRFSAERPKGSFSTLEIQRTEQGDSAMYLCASSFLGTSGPQETQYFGPGTRLLVL.

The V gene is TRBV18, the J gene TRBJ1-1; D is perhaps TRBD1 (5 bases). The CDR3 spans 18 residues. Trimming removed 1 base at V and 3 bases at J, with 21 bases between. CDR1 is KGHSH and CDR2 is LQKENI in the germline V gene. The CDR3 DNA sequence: TGTGCCAGCTCACCACAGGTAGTAGGGGCGCCCGCCCACACTGAAGCTTTCTTT. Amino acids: CASSPQVVGAPAHTEAFF.

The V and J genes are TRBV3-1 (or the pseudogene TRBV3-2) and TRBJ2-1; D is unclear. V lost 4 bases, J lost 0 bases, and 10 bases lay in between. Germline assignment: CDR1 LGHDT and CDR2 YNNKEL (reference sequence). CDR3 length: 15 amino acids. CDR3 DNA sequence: TGTGCCAGCAGCCCTGCTCCGAGCTCCTACAATGAGCAGTTCTTC. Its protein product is CASSPAPSSYNEQFF.

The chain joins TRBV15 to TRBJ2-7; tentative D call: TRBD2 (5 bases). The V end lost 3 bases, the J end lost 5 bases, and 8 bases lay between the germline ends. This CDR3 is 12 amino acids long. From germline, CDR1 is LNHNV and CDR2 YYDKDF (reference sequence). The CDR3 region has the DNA TGTGCCACCAGCAGTCGGGGTGACGAGCAGTACTTC. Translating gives CATSSRGDEQYF.

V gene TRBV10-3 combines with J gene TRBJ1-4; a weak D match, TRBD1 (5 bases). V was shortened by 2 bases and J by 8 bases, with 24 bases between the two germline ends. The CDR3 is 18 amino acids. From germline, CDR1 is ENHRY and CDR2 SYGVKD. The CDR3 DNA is TGTGCCATCAGTGAGAATCCGGGACGGAGTTTGGAGGGGGAAAAACTGTTTTTT. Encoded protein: CAISENPGRSLEGEKLFF.

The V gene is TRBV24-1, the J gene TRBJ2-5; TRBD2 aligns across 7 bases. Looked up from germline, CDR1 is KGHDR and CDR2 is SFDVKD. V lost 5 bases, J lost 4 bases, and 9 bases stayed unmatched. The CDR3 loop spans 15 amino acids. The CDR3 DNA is TGTGCCACCAGTGTCATCAGCGGGAAGGGAGAGACCCAGTACTTC. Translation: CATSVISGKGETQYF.

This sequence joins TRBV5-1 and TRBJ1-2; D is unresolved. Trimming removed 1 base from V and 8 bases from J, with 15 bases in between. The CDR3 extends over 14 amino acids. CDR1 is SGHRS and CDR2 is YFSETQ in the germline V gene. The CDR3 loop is CASSLSSGGRGYTF. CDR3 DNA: TGCGCCAGCAGCTTGTCTAGTGGAGGGAGGGGCTACACCTTC.

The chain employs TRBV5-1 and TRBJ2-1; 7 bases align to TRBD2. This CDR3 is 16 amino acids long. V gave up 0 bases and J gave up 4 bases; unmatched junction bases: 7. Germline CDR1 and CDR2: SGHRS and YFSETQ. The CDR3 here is CASSLDSSGAYNEQFF. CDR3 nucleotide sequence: TGCGCCAGCAGCTTGGATTCGAGCGGGGCTTACAATGAGCAGTTCTTC. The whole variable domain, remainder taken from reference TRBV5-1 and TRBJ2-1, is KAGVTQTPRYLIKTRGQQVTLSCSPISGHRSVSWYQQTPGQGLQFLFEYFSETQRNKGNFPGRFSGRQFSNSRSEMNVSTLELGDSALYLCASSLDSSGAYNEQFFGPGTRLTVL.

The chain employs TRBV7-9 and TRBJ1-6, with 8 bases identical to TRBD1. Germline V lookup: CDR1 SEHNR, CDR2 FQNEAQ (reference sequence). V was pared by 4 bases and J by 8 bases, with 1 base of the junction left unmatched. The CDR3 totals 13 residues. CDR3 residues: CASSSQGDSPLHF. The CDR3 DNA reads TGTGCCAGCAGCTCACAGGGGGATTCACCCCTCCACTTT.

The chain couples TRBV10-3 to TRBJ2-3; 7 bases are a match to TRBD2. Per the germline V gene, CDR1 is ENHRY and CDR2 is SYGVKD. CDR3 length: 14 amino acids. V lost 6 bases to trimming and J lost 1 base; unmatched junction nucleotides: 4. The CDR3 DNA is TGTGCCATCAGGGGGAGGGACCGCACAGATACGCAGTATTTT. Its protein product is CAIRGRDRTDTQYF.

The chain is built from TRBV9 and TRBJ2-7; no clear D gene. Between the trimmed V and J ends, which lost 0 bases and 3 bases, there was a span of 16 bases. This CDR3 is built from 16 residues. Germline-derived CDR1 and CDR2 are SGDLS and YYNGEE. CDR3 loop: CASSVDFSSTHYEQYF. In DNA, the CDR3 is TGTGCCAGCAGCGTAGACTTTAGCAGTACCCACTACGAGCAGTACTTC.

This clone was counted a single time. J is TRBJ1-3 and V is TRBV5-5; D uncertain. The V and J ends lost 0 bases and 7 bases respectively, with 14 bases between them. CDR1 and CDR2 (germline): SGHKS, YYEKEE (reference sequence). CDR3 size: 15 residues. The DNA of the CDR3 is TGTGCCAGCAGCTTGGGCCCAACGATACAGAACACCATATATTTT. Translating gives CASSLGPTIQNTIYF. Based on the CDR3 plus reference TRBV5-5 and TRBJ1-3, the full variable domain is DAGVTQSPTHLIKTRGQQVTLRCSPISGHKSVSWYQQVLGQGPQFIFQYYEKEERGRGNFPDRFSARQFPNYSSELNVNALLLGDSALYLCASSLGPTIQNTIYFGEGSWLTVV.

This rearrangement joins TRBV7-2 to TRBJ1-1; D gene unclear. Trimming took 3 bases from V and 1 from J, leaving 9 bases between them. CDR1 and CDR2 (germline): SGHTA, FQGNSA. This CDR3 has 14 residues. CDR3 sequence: CASSFRSWNTEAFF. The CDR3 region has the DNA TGTGCCAGCAGCTTTCGCAGTTGGAACACTGAAGCTTTCTTT. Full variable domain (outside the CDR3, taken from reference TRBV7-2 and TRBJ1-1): GAGVSQSPSNKVTEKGKDVELRCDPISGHTALYWYRQSLGQGLEFLIYFQGNSAPDKSGLPSDRFSAERTGGSVSTLTIQRTQQEDSAVYLCASSFRSWNTEAFFGQGTRLTVV.

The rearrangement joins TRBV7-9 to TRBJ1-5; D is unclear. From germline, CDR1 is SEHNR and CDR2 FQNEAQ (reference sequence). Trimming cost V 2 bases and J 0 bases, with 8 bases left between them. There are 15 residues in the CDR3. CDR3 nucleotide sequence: TGTGCCAGCAGCTTATCCCAGGCTAGCAATCAGCCCCAGCATTTT. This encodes CASSLSQASNQPQHF.

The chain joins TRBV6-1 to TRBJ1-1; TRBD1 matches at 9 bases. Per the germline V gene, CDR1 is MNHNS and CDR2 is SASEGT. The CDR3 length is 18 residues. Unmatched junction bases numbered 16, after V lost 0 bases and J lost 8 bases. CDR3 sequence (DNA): TGTGCCAGCAGTGAAGCGCTTCGAGGTTACGGACAGGGGAACGAAGCTTTCTTT. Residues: CASSEALRGYGQGNEAFF.